Shown below are 15 T cell receptor beta chains from a single sample sequenced in a study of cytomegalovirus exposure and HLA in healthy donors. With 60 Vbeta and 13 Jbeta primers, the PCR was carried out. The method was immunoSEQ multiplex PCR; TCRdb's version includes in-frame clones alone and lacks a portion of them. The sample shows 85,000 to 120,000 clones, more than 70% of them seen only once. The sample taken for sequencing was PBMCs. The receptor source for this set is a man aged 35 to 55 in good health and CMV-seronegative.

This clone was seen only a few times. The chain employs TRBV15 and TRBJ1-3; D unclear. This CDR3 contains 14 residues. The V end lost 0 bases, the J end lost 4 bases, and 7 bases lay between the germline ends. Germline loops: CDR1 LNHNV, CDR2 YYDKDF (reference sequence). In DNA, the CDR3 is TGTGCCACCAGCAGAGATTACCAGGGAAACACCATATATTTT. It encodes CATSRDYQGNTIYF.

The rearrangement joins TRBV12-5 to TRBJ2-7; TRBD1 agrees at 7 bases. The CDR3 totals 15 residues. The germline V gene encodes CDR1 LGHNT and CDR2 FRNRAP. With 1 base clipped from V and 6 bases from J, the junction kept 9 bases outside the gene matches. This CDR3 is CASGLGTGRVTEQYF. Written as DNA, the CDR3 is TGTGCTAGTGGTTTGGGGACAGGAAGAGTTACCGAGCAGTACTTC.

This clone came up a few times. V is TRBV5-4 and J is TRBJ2-7; perhaps TRBD1 as D (6 bases). Germline V gene sequence: CDR1 SGHNT, CDR2 YYREEE (reference sequence). This CDR3 region has 14 residues. Between the trimmed V and J ends, which lost 3 bases and 3 bases, there was a span of 13 bases. CDR3 in amino acids: CASSSDRNSYEQYF. The CDR3 nucleotides read TGTGCCAGCAGCTCCGACAGGAACAGCTACGAGCAGTACTTC.

The gene calls are TRBV6-1 and TRBJ2-3, with D possibly being TRBD1 (5 bases). Germline CDR1 and CDR2: MNHNS and SASEGT. This CDR3 has 15 amino acids. The V gene lost 5 bases and the J gene lost 2 bases, with 14 bases spanning the gap. CDR3 in DNA: TGTGCCAGCAGTCCGCAGGGTAGAGTCACAGATACGCAGTATTTT. Encoded protein: CASSPQGRVTDTQYF.

The chain employs TRBV5-4 and TRBJ1-1; no definite D call. The germline gives CDR1 SGHNT, CDR2 YYREEE (reference sequence). Trimming took off 3 bases at V and 1 base at J, with 7 bases between the two ends. There are 13 residues in the CDR3. This CDR3 is CASSSNANTEAFF. CDR3 nucleotides: TGTGCCAGCAGCTCTAACGCGAACACTGAAGCTTTCTTT.

The V and J genes are TRBV29-1 and TRBJ1-2, with a tentative D call TRBD1 (6 bases). Germline-derived CDR1 and CDR2 are SQVTM and ANQGSEA. Trimming stripped 4 bases from V and 8 bases from J, with 17 bases between. The CDR3 is 13 amino acids. The CDR3 nucleotides read TGCAGCGTTGGGATCACAGGGATTAGCGGCTACACCTTC. Translation: CSVGITGISGYTF.

V and J are TRBV5-1 and TRBJ2-5; TRBD1 matches at 7 bases. Germline V gene data show CDR1 as SGHRS and CDR2 as YFSETQ. Trimming removed 1 base from V and 6 bases from J; junction bases left unmatched: 6. The CDR3 sequence is 14 residues long. The CDR3 spells CASSLTQGSKTQYF. The CDR3 DNA reads TGCGCCAGCAGCTTGACACAGGGGTCTAAGACCCAGTACTTC.

V and J are TRBV11-1 and TRBJ1-2, with 9 bases fitting TRBD1. The CDR3 covers 15 residues. V lost 3 bases, J lost 7 bases, and 9 bases stayed unmatched. Per germline, CDR1 SGHAT and CDR2 FQDESV (reference sequence). The CDR3 DNA reads as TGTGCCAGCAGCTTGGATCCACAGGGGGCAGGTGGCTACACCTTC. Its protein product is CASSLDPQGAGGYTF.

The gene calls are TRBV11-2 and TRBJ2-7; D perhaps matches TRBD1 (6 bases). The CDR3 extends over 14 amino acids. Per the germline V gene, CDR1 is SGHAT and CDR2 is FQNNGV. V was trimmed by 2 bases and J by 3 bases, leaving 11 bases between them. In DNA, the CDR3 is TGTGCCAGCAGCTTAACCGGGACAAACTACGAGCAGTACTTC. It specifies CASSLTGTNYEQYF.

This sequence joins TRBV18 and TRBJ1-1; TRBD1 might be the D (6 bases). There are 15 residues in the CDR3. V lost 3 bases and J lost 0, with 11 bases in between. CDR1 and CDR2 from the germline V gene are KGHSH and LQKENI. In DNA, the CDR3 is TGTGCCAGCTCACCCCTGGGACAATTGAACACTGAAGCTTTCTTT. Amino acids: CASSPLGQLNTEAFF.

This chain uses TRBV7-2 with TRBJ2-1; D gene ambiguous. This CDR3 is 13 amino acids long. The germline gives CDR1 SGHTA, CDR2 FQGNSA. V was shortened by 3 bases and J by 4 bases, with 7 bases between the two germline ends. The CDR3 here is CASSFGRYNEQFF. The CDR3 nucleotides are TGTGCCAGCAGCTTCGGTAGATACAATGAGCAGTTCTTC.

The chain links TRBV7-7 to TRBJ2-1, with 9 bases that match TRBD2. This CDR3 comprises 17 residues. The V gene's germline CDR1 is SSHAT and CDR2 FNYEAQ (reference sequence). With V trimmed by 1 base and J by 9 bases, 13 bases remained unmatched. CDR3 bases: TGTGCCAGCAGCTTAGGTCCTAGCGCGGGGGGGTACGGTGAGCAGTTCTTC. Translated: CASSLGPSAGGYGEQFF.

J is TRBJ2-3 and V is TRBV29-1; 8 positions match TRBD1. V trimming: 4 bases; J trimming: 4 bases; junction bases outside the gene matches: 7. This CDR3 is built from 14 residues. Looked up from germline, CDR1 is SQVTM and CDR2 is ANQGSEA. CDR3: CSVVLWTGPDTQYF. CDR3 coding DNA: TGCAGCGTTGTCCTCTGGACAGGGCCAGATACGCAGTATTTT.

This sequence joins TRBV2 and TRBJ2-1, with TRBD2 identical over 16 bases. The germline CDR1 and CDR2 sequences are SNHLY and FYNNEI. The CDR3 contains 20 residues. The J segment lost 1 base and the V segment lost 5 bases, leaving 11 bases of the junction unmatched. CDR3 region: CASSLPGTSGGAMSYNEQFF. For the CDR3, the DNA is TGTGCCAGCAGTCTTCCCGGGACTAGCGGGGGGGCCATGTCCTACAATGAGCAGTTCTTC.

This rearrangement joins TRBV4-1 to TRBJ1-3, with D perhaps matching TRBD1 (6 bases). Trimming took off 1 base at V and 0 bases at J, with 10 bases between the two ends. Germline assignment: CDR1 MGHRA and CDR2 YSYEKL. This CDR3 spans 16 amino acids. The CDR3 loop is CASSQADRSSGNTIYF. The DNA for the CDR3 is TGCGCCAGCAGCCAAGCGGACAGATCCTCTGGAAACACCATATATTTT.